Described below is a single T cell receptor (beta chain) sequence and its context. TCRdb recomputed calls from the reads with MiXCR, one row per CDR3 protein. This sample has around 170,000 distinct CDR3 sequences, with 15% to 20% found just once. The record originates from a study of T cell repertoires in cytomegalovirus infection. Per germline, CDR1 SNHLY and CDR2 FYNNEI. This CDR3 contains 16 residues. The junction had 13 bases not matched to a gene; V was cut back by 7 bases and J by 3 bases. This clonotype was sampled from a human donor in good health (CMV status not recorded). Some clones in this sample may be carry-over from other donors' samples. Sequencing used CD8+ T cells from PBMCs. This chain uses TRBV2 with TRBJ1-1; 8 nucleotides match TRBD1. In DNA form, the CDR3 reads TGTGCCAGCACTGCCTACAGGGGGGGGGAAGACACTGAAGCTTTCTTT. This translates into CASTAYRGGEDTEAFF.